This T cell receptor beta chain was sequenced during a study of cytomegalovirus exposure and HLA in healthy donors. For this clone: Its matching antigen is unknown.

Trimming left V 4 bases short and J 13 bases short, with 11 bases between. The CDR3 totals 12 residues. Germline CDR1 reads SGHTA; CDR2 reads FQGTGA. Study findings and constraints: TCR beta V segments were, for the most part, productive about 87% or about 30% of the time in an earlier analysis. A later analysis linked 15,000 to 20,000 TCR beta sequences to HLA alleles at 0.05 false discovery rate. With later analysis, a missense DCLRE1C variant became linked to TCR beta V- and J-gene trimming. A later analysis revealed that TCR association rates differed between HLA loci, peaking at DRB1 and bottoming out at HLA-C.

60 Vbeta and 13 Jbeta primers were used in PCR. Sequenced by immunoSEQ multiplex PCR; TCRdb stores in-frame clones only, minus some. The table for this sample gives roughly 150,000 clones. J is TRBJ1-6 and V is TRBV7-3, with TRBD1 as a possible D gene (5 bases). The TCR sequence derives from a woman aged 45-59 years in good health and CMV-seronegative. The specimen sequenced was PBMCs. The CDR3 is CASSYPSGPLHF. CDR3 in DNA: TGTGCCAGCAGCTACCCGTCAGGGCCCCTCCACTTT. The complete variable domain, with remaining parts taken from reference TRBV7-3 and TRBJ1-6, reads GAGVSQTPSNKVTEKGKYVELRCDPISGHTALYWYRQSLGQGPEFLIYFQGTGAADDSGLPNDRFFAVRPEGSVSTLKIQRTERGDSAVYLCASSYPSGPLHFGNGTRLTVT.